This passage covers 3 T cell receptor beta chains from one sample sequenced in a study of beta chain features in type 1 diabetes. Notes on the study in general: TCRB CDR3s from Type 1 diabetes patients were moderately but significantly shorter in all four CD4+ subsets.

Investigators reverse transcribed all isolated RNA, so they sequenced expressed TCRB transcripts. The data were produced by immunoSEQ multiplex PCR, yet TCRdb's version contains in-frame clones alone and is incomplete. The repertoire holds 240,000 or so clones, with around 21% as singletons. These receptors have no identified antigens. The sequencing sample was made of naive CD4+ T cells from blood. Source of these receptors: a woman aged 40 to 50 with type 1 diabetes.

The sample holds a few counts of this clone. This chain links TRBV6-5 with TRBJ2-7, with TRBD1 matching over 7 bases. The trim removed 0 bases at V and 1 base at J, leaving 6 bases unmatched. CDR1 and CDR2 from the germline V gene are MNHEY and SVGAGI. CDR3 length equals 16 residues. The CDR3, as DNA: TGTGCCAGCAGTTACTCGGACAGGCTGGGGTCCTACGAGCAGTACTTC. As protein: CASSYSDRLGSYEQYF.

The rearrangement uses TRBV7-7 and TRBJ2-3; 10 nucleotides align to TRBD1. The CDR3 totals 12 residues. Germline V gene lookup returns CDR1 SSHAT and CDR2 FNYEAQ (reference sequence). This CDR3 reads CARGQGGDTQYF. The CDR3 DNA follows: TGTGCTAGAGGACAGGGGGGCGATACGCAGTATTTT.

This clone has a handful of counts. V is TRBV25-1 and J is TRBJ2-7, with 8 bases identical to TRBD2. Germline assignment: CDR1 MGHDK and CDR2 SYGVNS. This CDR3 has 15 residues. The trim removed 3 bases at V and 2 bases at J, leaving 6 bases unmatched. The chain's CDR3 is CASSDVNSGAYEQYF. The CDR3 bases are TGTGCCAGCAGTGATGTTAATAGCGGGGCCTACGAGCAGTACTTC.